This is a list of T cell receptor beta chains from one sample in a study of T cells in Graves' hyperthyroidism and ophthalmopathy. TCRdb analysed the multiplex PCR reads with MiXCR anew, one entry per CDR3 protein. Among over 300,000 distinct CDR3 sequences, approximately 15% were seen once, and the ten largest hold approximately 9.9%. Sequences were obtained from blood. These receptors were collected from a woman in her sixties or seventies with Graves' hyperthyroidism. Both conserved end residues are part of each CDR3. Each record gives: J gene, D gene, clone size, V gene, CDR3 DNA, CDR3 protein. A D gene is named only where the DNA matches it firmly. Rows may omit the clone size; those that give it use once, few, many or a size class.

>TRBJ2-7|.|many|TRBV6-6
TGTGCCAGCAGTTACGTGGACAGACCAACCTACGAGCAGTACTTC
CASSYVDRPTYEQYF
>TRBJ2-7|.|once|TRBV2
TGTGCCAGCAGTGGGGGCGGTCTCGGCTACGAGCAGTACTTC
CASSGGGLGYEQYF
>TRBJ2-1|.|many|TRBV11-3
TGTGCCAGCAGCTTTTTTGGGCCCCAGTTCTTC
CASSFFGPQFF
>TRBJ2-2|TRBD1|many|TRBV6-1
TGTGCCAGCAGATGGGACAGGGGCGACGCCGGGGAGCTGTTTTTT
CASRWDRGDAGELFF
>TRBJ2-1|.|many|TRBV5-8
TGTGCCAGCAGCTTGGAGATGAATGAGCAGTTCTTC
CASSLEMNEQFF
>TRBJ2-7|.|.|TRBV30
TGTGCCTGGAGTGGCGAGGATCCCTACGAGCAGTACTTC
CAWSGEDPYEQYF
>TRBJ2-3|.|many|TRBV11-1
TGTGCCAGCAGCCCCTTGGGGCGCACAGATACGCAGTATTTT
CASSPLGRTDTQYF
>TRBJ2-7|TRBD1|many|TRBV18
TGTGCCAGCAGCCCCCGGGACAGGGGCGAGCAGTACTTC
CASSPRDRGEQYF
>TRBJ1-1|.|many|TRBV7-9
TGTGCCAGCAGCTCGATAGGGATCCCGGGACCGCTGAACACTGAAGCTTTCTTT
CASSSIGIPGPLNTEAFF
>TRBJ1-1|.|many|TRBV12-3/TRBV12-4
TGTGCCAGCAGCCTCAAGGGAATGAACACTGAAGCTTTCTTT
CASSLKGMNTEAFF
>TRBJ1-1|.|many|TRBV28
TGTGCCAGCAGTTTATGGGGGGGGGGCTACCTACACACTGAAGCTTTCTTT
CASSLWGGGYLHTEAFF
>TRBJ2-7|TRBD1|few|TRBV4-1
TGCGCCAGCAGCCGGGACAGGGGGGCGAACTACGAGCAGTACTTC
CASSRDRGANYEQYF
>TRBJ1-1|TRBD1|many|TRBV20-1
TGCAGTGCCACGCCCGGGACAGGGGGCGGAAATTCAGCTGAAGCTTTCTTT
CSATPGTGGGNSAEAFF
>TRBJ2-1|.|many|TRBV15
TGTGCCACCAGCAGTGGACTCTACTCCTACAATGAGCAGTTCTTC
CATSSGLYSYNEQFF
>TRBJ2-7|.|many|TRBV7-9
TGTGCCAGCAGCCTCGCGCCGGGACAAACCCACGAGCAGTACTTC
CASSLAPGQTHEQYF
>TRBJ1-2|.|.|TRBV10-3
TGTGCCATCAGTGACCCGGCGGATAACTATGGCTACACCTTC
CAISDPADNYGYTF
>TRBJ1-1|.|many|TRBV18
TGTGCCAGCTCACTGACGGACAGCCCGAACACTGAAGCTTTCTTT
CASSLTDSPNTEAFF
>TRBJ2-7|TRBD1|many|TRBV7-2
TGTGCCAGCAGCTTGGGGACAGGGAGCTCCTACGAGCAGTACTTC
CASSLGTGSSYEQYF
>TRBJ2-5|.|many|TRBV30
TGTGCCTGGAGGGGTCCGGGAGCCCAGACCGGTGGGACCCAGTACTTC
CAWRGPGAQTGGTQYF
>TRBJ2-2|.|many|TRBV3-1
TGTGCCAGCAGCGGATGGACGTCCCCTAGCGGGGAGCTGTTTTTT
CASSGWTSPSGELFF
>TRBJ2-5|TRBD2|many|TRBV20-1
TGCAGTGCCCGACTAGCGGGAGGCCCTCACGAGACCCAGTACTTC
CSARLAGGPHETQYF
>TRBJ2-5|.|many|TRBV6-1
TGTGCCAGCAGTGTTCAGGGGGGTGAAGGAGAGACCCAGTACTTC
CASSVQGGEGETQYF
>TRBJ2-2|TRBD2|few|TRBV5-4
TGTGCCAGCAGCTTGAGTAGCGGGAGGCTGAACACCGGGGAGCTGTTTTTT
CASSLSSGRLNTGELFF
>TRBJ2-1|TRBD2|many|TRBV7-3
TGTGCCAGCAGCGCGTATAGCGGGAGGGCCTGGGATGAGCAGTTCTTC
CASSAYSGRAWDEQFF
>TRBJ2-1|.|many|TRBV28
TGTGCCACCGCGGGGAGCTTGGATGAGCAGTTCTTC
CATAGSLDEQFF
>TRBJ1-1|TRBD1|many|TRBV30
TGTGCCTGGAGTGAGGGGGCGAGGACTGAAGCTTTCTTT
CAWSEGARTEAFF
>TRBJ2-1|.|many|TRBV28
TGTGCCAGCATCCGGGCTGGGGGCAATGAGCAGTTCTTC
CASIRAGGNEQFF
>TRBJ1-5|.|few|TRBV7-9
TGTGCCAGCAGCTTAATGGGGGCGGGTCAGCCCCAGCATTTT
CASSLMGAGQPQHF
>TRBJ2-1|.|.|TRBV7-8
TGTGCCAGCAGCCCCGCGGGGTTCGGCTACAATGAGCAGTTCTTC
CASSPAGFGYNEQFF
>TRBJ1-6|TRBD1|few|TRBV10-3
TGTGCCATCAGGCCGACAGGGGGCAATTCACCCCTCCACTTT
CAIRPTGGNSPLHF
>TRBJ2-7|.|many|TRBV28
TGTGCCAGCAGTCCCTTTGACCGGACGTCCGAGCAGTACTTC
CASSPFDRTSEQYF
>TRBJ1-1|.|many|TRBV11-2
TGTGCCAGCAGCTCCAGATTCCAGACAGATTCGGGGAACACTGAAGCTTTCTTT
CASSSRFQTDSGNTEAFF
>TRBJ1-6|.|few|TRBV27
TGTGCCAGCAGTTTACGGGACGCGCTAACACCCCTCCACTTT
CASSLRDALTPLHF